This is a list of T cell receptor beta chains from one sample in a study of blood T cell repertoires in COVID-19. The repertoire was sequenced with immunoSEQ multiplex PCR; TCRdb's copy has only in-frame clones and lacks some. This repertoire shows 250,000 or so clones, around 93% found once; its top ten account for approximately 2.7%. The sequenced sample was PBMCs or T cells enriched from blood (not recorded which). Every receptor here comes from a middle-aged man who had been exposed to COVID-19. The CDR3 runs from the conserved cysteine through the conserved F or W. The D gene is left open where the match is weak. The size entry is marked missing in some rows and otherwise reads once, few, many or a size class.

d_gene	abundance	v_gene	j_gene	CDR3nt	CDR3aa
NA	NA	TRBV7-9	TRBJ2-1	TGTGCCAGCAGCCCCCGGGACTTCAACTACAATGAGCAGTTCTTC	CASSPRDFNYNEQFF
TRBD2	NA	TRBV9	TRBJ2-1	TGTGCCAGCAGCGGTTTAAGTTCCGGGACTAGCGGTATCAGCTCCTACAATGAGCAGTTCTTC	CASSGLSSGTSGISSYNEQFF
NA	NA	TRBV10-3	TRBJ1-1	TGTGCCATCAGTGAGGACAGGAGGACTGAAGCTTTCTTT	CAISEDRRTEAFF
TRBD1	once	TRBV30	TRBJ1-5	TGTGCCTGGAGTGCTGGGACAGGGCTTCAGCCCCAGCATTTT	CAWSAGTGLQPQHF
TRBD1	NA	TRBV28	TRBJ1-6	TGTGCCACCCTAAATCTCCGGACAGGGCGAGGAGGGACGTCGCCCCTCCACTTT	CATLNLRTGRGGTSPLHF
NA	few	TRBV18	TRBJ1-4	TGTGCCAGCTCACCACAACCTAATTACGAAAAACTGTTTTTT	CASSPQPNYEKLFF
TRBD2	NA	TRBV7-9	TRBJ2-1	TGTGCTATGTACAAACTAGCGGCCTACAATGAGCAGTTCTTC	CAMYKLAAYNEQFF
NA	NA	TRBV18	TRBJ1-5	TGTGCCAGCTCACCTGTCCAGATGAATCAGCCCCAGCATTTT	CASSPVQMNQPQHF
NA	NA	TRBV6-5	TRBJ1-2	TGTGCCAGCAGGGCGGGACGGAGCTATGGCTACACCTTC	CASRAGRSYGYTF
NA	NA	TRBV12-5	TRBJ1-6	TGTGCTAGTGTTTTGCCCCAAAATTCACCCCTCCACTTT	CASVLPQNSPLHF
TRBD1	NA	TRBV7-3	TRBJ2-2	TGTGCCAGCAGCGTACAGGGGTGGGACACCGGGGAGCTGTTTTTT	CASSVQGWDTGELFF
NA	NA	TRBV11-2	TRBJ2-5	TGTGCCAGCAGCTTCGGTAGCGGACAAGAGACCCAGTACTTC	CASSFGSGQETQYF
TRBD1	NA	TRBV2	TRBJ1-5	TGTGCCAGCAGCCCGACAGGGGTGGAGCCCCAGCATTTT	CASSPTGVEPQHF
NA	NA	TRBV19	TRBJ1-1	TGTGCCAGTAGTAGGGCAGGGGAAGGATACGCTGAAGCTTTCTTT	CASSRAGEGYAEAFF
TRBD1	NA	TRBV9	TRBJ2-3	TGTGCCAGCAGCGCTAGCTGGCGACAGGGTGCCGCAGATACGCAGTATTTT	CASSASWRQGAADTQYF
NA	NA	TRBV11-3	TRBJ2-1	TGTGCCAGCAGCTTAGAGGAGGCGGGCGGGTACCCTTCCTACAATGAGCAGTTCTTC	CASSLEEAGGYPSYNEQFF
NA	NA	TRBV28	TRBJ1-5	TGTGCCAGCAGGGCGGGGGTTCAGCCCCAGCATTTT	CASRAGVQPQHF
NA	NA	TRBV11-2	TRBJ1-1	TGTGCCAGCAGCTTAGATCCTTCGATCCTAGGAGGCACTGAAGCTTTCTTT	CASSLDPSILGGTEAFF
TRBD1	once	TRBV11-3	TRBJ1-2	TGTGCCAGCAGCCAGCGACAGGGAAACTATGGCTACACCTTC	CASSQRQGNYGYTF
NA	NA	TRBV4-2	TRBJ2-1	TGTGCCAGCAGCCCCCCGGGAAAGGCCCACAATGAGCAGTTCTTC	CASSPPGKAHNEQFF
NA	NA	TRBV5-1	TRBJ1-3	TGCGCCAGCAGCTTAGGACAGTCTGGAAACACCATATATTTT	CASSLGQSGNTIYF
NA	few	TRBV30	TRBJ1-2	TGTGCCGGAACGACTCCTAACTATGGCTACACCTTC	CAGTTPNYGYTF
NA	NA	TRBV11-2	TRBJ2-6	TGTGCCAGCAGCTACCAGGGAACTGGGGCCAACGTCCTGACTTTC	CASSYQGTGANVLTF
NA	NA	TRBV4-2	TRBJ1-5	TGTGCCAGCAGCCAAGCGAATCAGCCCCAGCATTTT	CASSQANQPQHF
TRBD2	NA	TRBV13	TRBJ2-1	TGTGCCAGCAGCTTAGGCCCCGGGACTAGTGTCTACAATGAGCAGTTCTTC	CASSLGPGTSVYNEQFF
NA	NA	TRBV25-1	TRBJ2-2	TGTGCCAGCAGTGAAGAGGGGGTAACCGGGGAGCTGTTTTTT	CASSEEGVTGELFF
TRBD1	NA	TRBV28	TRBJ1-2	TGTGCCAGCAGCCACGGGACAGGGGGCCATTCCTTTAACTATGGCTACACCTTC	CASSHGTGGHSFNYGYTF
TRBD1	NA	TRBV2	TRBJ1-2	TGTGCCAGCAGGGCCGGGACAGACTATGGCTACACCTTC	CASRAGTDYGYTF
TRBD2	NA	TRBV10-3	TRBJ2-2	TGTGCCATCGGGCTAGCAACTAGCGGGAAGCAGGCCGGGGAGCTGTTTTTT	CAIGLATSGKQAGELFF
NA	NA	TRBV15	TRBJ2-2	TGTGCCACCAGCAGAGATTCTCCCGGGGAGCTGTTTTTT	CATSRDSPGELFF
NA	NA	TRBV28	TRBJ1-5	TGTGCCAGCACCCACCCCATAACCGAGCAGCCCCAGCATTTT	CASTHPITEQPQHF
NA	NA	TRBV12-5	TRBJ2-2	TGTGCTAGTGGTTTGGTACTATCAGGGATGAACACCGGGGAGCTGTTTTTT	CASGLVLSGMNTGELFF
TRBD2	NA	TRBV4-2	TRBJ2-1	TGTGCCAGCAGCTTCGGACTAGCGGGGATATCTAGGGAGAATGAGCAGTTCTTC	CASSFGLAGISRENEQFF
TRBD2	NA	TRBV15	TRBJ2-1	TGTGCCACCAGCAGAGATACCCCCACTAGCGCGACATACAATGAGCAGTTCTTC	CATSRDTPTSATYNEQFF
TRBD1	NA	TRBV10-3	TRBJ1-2	TGTGCCATCAGCAGAGCAGAGGACAGGGTCCTTTCAGGCTACACCTTC	CAISRAEDRVLSGYTF
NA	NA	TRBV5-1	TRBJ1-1	TGCGCCAGCAGCTTACCGGGACAAGTGAACACTGAAGCTTTCTTT	CASSLPGQVNTEAFF
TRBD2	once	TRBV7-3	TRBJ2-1	TGTGCCAGCAGCTGGACAGCGGGAGAGTCTAGTGAGCAGTTCTTC	CASSWTAGESSEQFF
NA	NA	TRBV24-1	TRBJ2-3	TGTGCCACCAGTGATTTCCCAGGGGCTACCTACACAGATACGCAGTATTTT	CATSDFPGATYTDTQYF
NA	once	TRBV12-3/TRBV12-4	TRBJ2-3	TGTGCCAGCGCACGTGGCAGCACAGATACGCAGTATTTT	CASARGSTDTQYF
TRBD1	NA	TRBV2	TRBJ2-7	TGTGCCAGCAGTGTTCCGAGACAGGGAATTTACGAGCAGTACTTC	CASSVPRQGIYEQYF
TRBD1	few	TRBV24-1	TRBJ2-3	TGTGCCACCAAGTCCGCGGACAGGGCCACAGATACGCAGTATTTT	CATKSADRATDTQYF
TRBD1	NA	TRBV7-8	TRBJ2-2	TGTGCCAGCAGCTCACGGGACAGATGGAACACCGGGGAGCTGTTTTTT	CASSSRDRWNTGELFF
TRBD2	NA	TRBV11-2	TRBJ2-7	TGTGCCAGCAGCTACCGGCGACAGTTAATAGCGGGATCCTACGAGCAGTACTTC	CASSYRRQLIAGSYEQYF
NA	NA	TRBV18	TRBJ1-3	TGTGCCAGCTCACAAATAGACAGCAACTCTGGAAACACCATATATTTT	CASSQIDSNSGNTIYF
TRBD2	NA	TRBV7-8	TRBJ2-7	TGTGCCAGCAGCCCCTTAGCGGGAGAAGAGCAGTACTTC	CASSPLAGEEQYF
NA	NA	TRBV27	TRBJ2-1	TGTGCCAGTTCTCTCCACGGGGATGAGCAGTTCTTC	CASSLHGDEQFF
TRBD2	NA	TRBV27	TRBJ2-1	TGTGCCACCACCCCGGGCGGGAGTACGTACAATGAGCAGTTCTTC	CATTPGGSTYNEQFF
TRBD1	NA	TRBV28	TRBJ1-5	TGTGCCAGCAGTTCAGGGGGCAATGGCAATCAGCCCCAGCATTTT	CASSSGGNGNQPQHF
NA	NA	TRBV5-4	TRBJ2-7	TGTGCCAGCAGCTTTGACACCTACGAGCAGTACTTC	CASSFDTYEQYF
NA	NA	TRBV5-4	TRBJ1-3	TGTGCCAGCAGCCCCGCGGGGTTCAGCTCTGGAAACACCATATATTTT	CASSPAGFSSGNTIYF
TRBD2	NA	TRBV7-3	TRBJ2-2	TGTGCCAGCAGCCTACTCGGCGGGAGCCAGGGAACCGGGGAGCTGTTTTTT	CASSLLGGSQGTGELFF
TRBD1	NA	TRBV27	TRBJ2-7	TGTGCCAGCAGTCCCGGGACAGGGGGTTACGAGCAGTACTTC	CASSPGTGGYEQYF
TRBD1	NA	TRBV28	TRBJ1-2	TGTGCCAGCAGTTTATCGACTGGTGGACAGGGGGCTTGGCGCGGCTACACCTTC	CASSLSTGGQGAWRGYTF
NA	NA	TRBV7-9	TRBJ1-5	TGTGCCAGCAGCTCCGAGAGTTATAGCAATCAGCCCCAGCATTTT	CASSSESYSNQPQHF
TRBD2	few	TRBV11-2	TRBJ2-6	TGTGCCAGCAGCTTAGGTCGCGGGAGGGCCTCTGGGGCCAACGTCCTGACTTTC	CASSLGRGRASGANVLTF
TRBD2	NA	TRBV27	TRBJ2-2	TGTGCCAGCAGTTTAGGGACTAGCGGGAGGGCCCGGGAGCTGTTTTTT	CASSLGTSGRARELFF
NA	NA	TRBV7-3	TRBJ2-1	TGTGCCAGCAGCTTAACCTTCTCCTACAATGAGCAGTTCTTC	CASSLTFSYNEQFF